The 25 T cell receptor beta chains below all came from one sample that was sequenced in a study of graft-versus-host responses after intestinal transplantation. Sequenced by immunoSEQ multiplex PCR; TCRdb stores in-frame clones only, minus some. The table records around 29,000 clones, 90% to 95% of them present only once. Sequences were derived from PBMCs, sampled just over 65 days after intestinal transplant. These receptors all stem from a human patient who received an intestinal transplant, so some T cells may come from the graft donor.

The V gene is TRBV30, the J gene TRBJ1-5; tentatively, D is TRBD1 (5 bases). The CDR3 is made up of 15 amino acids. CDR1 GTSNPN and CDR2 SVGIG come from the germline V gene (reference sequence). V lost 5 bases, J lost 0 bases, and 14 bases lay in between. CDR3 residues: CAWGGEAYSNQPQHF. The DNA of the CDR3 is TGTGCCTGGGGGGGAGAGGCCTATAGCAATCAGCCCCAGCATTTT.

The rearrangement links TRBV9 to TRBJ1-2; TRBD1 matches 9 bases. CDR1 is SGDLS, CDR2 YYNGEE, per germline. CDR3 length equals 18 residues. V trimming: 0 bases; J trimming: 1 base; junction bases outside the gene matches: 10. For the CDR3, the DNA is TGTGCCAGCAGCGTAGGTTATAGTGTGGGACAGGGTAACTATGGCTACACCTTC. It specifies CASSVGYSVGQGNYGYTF. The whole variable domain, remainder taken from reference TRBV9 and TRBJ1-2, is DSGVTQTPKHLITATGQRVTLRCSPRSGDLSVYWYQQSLDQGLQFLIQYYNGEERAKGNILERFSAQQFPDLHSELNLSSLELGDSALYFCASSVGYSVGQGNYGYTFGSGTRLTVV.

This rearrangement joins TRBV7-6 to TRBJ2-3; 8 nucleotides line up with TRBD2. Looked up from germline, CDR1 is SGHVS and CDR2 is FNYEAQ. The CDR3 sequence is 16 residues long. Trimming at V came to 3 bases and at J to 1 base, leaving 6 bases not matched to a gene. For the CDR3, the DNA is TGTGCCAGCAGCTTTGGGGCACTAGCGGGCACAGATACGCAGTATTTT. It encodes CASSFGALAGTDTQYF.

The CDR3 DNA reads TGTGCCAGCAGCTTAGCAGGGGGCTCCTATAATTCACCCCTCCACTTT. Protein sequence: CASSLAGGSYNSPLHF. The chain is built from TRBV11-2 and TRBJ1-6, with 7 bases fitting TRBD1. J was trimmed by 0 bases and V by 1 base; bases with no gene match: 0. CDR3 size: 16 residues. CDR1 and CDR2 (germline): SGHAT, FQNNGV.

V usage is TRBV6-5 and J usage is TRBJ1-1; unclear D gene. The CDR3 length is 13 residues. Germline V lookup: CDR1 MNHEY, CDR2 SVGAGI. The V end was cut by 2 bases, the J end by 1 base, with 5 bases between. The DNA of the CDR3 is TGTGCCAGCAGTTACGATTCGAACACTGAAGCTTTCTTT. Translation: CASSYDSNTEAFF.

In DNA form, the CDR3 reads TGTGCCAGCAGCTTAGAGTCGGCTCCCGGGGGTACGCAGTATTTT. Its translation: CASSLESAPGGTQYF. The chain joins TRBV7-7 to TRBJ2-3; D might be TRBD2 (6 bases). Trimming pared 1 base from V and 8 bases from J, leaving 16 bases between. The CDR3 has 15 amino acids. Germline loops: CDR1 SSHAT, CDR2 FNYEAQ (reference sequence).

The chain's CDR3 is CASGKEPEETQYF. The CDR3 DNA follows: TGTGCCAGCGGAAAAGAACCGGAAGAGACCCAGTACTTC. The rearrangement joins TRBV7-8 to TRBJ2-5; no firm D call. Trimming cost V 8 bases and J 3 bases, with 13 bases left between them. Germline assignment: CDR1 SGHVS and CDR2 FQNEAQ. The CDR3 consists of 13 residues.

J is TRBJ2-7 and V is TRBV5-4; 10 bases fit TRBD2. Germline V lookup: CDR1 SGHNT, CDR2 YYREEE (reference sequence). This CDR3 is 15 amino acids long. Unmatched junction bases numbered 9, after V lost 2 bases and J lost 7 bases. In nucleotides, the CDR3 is TGTGCCAGCAGCTTTTCTCTAGCGGGAGTTGAAGAGCAGTACTTC. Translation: CASSFSLAGVEEQYF.

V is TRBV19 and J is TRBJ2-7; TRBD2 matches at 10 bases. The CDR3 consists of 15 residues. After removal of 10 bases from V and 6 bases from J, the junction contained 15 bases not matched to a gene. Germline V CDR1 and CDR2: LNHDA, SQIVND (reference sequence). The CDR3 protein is CANEKIAGGPREQYF. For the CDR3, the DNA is TGTGCCAATGAAAAAATAGCGGGAGGACCGCGCGAGCAGTACTTC.

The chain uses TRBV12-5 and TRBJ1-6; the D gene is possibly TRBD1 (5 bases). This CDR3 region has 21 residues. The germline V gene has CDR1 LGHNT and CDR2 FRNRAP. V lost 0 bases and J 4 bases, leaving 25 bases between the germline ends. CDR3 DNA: TGTGCTAGTGGTTTGGTCCCGGACACATCTCCGGAGGATCTTTATAATTCACCCCTCCACTTT. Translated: CASGLVPDTSPEDLYNSPLHF.

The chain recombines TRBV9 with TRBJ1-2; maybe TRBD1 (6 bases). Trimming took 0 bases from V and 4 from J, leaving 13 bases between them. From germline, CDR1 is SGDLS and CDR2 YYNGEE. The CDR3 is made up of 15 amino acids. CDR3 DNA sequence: TGTGCCAGCAGCGTAGTACCAGGGGACGGCTATGGCTACACCTTC. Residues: CASSVVPGDGYGYTF.

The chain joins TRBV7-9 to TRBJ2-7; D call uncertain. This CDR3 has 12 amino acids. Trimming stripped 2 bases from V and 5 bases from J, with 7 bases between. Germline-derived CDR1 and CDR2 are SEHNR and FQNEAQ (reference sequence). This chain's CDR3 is CASSLRDNEQYF. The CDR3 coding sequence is TGTGCCAGCAGCTTAAGAGACAACGAGCAGTACTTC.

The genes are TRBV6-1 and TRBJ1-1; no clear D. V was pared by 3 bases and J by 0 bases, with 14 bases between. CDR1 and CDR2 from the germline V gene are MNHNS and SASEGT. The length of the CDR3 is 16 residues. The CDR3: CASSEAVHTMNTEAFF. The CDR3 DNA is TGTGCCAGCAGTGAGGCTGTCCATACTATGAACACTGAAGCTTTCTTT.

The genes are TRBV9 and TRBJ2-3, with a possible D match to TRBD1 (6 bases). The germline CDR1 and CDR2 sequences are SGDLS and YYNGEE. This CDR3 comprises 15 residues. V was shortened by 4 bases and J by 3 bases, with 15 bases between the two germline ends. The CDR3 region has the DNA TGTGCCAGCAGCACCCCGGGACAATTAACAGATACGCAGTATTTT. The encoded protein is CASSTPGQLTDTQYF.

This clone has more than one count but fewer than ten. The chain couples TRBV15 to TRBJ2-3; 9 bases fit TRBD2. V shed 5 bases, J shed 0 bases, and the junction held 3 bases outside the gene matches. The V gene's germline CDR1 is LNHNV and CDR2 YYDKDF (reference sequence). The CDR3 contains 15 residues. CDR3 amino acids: CATSVTSGSTDTQYF. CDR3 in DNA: TGTGCCACCAGCGTAACTAGCGGGAGCACAGATACGCAGTATTTT.

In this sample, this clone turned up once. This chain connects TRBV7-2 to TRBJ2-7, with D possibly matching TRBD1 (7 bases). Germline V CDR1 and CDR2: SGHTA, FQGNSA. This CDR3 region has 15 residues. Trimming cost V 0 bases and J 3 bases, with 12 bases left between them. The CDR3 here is CASSLAEGQIYEQYF. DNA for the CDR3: TGTGCCAGCAGCTTAGCGGAGGGACAGATCTACGAGCAGTACTTC.

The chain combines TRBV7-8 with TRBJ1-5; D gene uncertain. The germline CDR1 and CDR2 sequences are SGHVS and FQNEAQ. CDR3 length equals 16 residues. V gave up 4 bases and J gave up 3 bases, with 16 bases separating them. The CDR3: CASSSQLAKVNQPQHF. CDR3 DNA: TGTGCCAGCAGCTCCCAGCTCGCCAAGGTCAATCAGCCCCAGCATTTT.

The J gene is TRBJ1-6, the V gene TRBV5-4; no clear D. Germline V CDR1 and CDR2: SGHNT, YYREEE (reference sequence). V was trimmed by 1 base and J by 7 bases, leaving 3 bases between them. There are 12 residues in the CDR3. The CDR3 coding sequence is TGTGCCAGCAGCTTGCAGAATTCACCCCTCCACTTT. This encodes CASSLQNSPLHF. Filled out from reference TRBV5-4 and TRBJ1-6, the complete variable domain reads ETGVTQSPTHLIKTRGQQVTLRCSSQSGHNTVSWYQQALGQGPQFIFQYYREEENGRGNFPPRFSGLQFPNYSSELNVNALELDDSALYLCASSLQNSPLHFGNGTRLTVT.

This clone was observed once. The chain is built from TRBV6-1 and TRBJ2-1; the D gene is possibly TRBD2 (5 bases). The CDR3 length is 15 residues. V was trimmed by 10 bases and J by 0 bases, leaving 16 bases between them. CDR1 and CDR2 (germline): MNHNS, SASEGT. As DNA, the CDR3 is TGTGCCATCAGGACTTACCAATTCTCCTACAATGAGCAGTTCTTC. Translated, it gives CAIRTYQFSYNEQFF.

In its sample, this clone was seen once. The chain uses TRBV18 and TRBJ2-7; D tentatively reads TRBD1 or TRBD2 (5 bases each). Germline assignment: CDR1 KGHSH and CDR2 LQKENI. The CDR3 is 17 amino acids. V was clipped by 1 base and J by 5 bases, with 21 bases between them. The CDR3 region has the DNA TGTGCCAGCTCACCACGCGCAGCGGCAGGGTGGATCGACGAGCAGTACTTC. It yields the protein CASSPRAAAGWIDEQYF.

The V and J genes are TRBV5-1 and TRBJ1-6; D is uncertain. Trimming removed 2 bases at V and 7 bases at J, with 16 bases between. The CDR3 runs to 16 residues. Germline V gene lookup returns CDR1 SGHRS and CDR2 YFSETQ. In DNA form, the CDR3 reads TGCGCCAGCAGCTTTCCGGGCCACGGGAGGAATTCACCCCTCCACTTT. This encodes CASSFPGHGRNSPLHF.

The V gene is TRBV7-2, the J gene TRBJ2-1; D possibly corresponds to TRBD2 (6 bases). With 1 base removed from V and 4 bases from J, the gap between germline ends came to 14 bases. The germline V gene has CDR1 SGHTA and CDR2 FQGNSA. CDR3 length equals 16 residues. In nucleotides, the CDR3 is TGTGCCAGCAGCTTAGTTGGAGGGATGGTATACAATGAGCAGTTCTTC. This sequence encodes CASSLVGGMVYNEQFF.

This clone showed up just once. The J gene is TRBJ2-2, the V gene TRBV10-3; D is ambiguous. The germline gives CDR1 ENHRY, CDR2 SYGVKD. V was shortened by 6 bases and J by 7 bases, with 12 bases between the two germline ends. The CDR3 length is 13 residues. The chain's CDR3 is CAIRLRSGGELFF. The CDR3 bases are TGTGCCATCAGGCTACGGAGTGGCGGGGAGCTGTTTTTT.

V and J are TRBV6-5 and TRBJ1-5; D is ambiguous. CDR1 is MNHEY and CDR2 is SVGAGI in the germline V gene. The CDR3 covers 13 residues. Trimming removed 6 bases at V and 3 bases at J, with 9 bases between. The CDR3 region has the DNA TGTGCCAGCAGCCTCACTTTCAATCAGCCCCAGCATTTT. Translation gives CASSLTFNQPQHF.

CDR3 nucleotide sequence: TGTGCCAGCAGCAAGCGGACCGCAGGTGTCTATGGCTACACCTTC. It specifies CASSKRTAGVYGYTF. The chain uses TRBV9 and TRBJ1-2; D gene unclear. Deletions cut 4 bases from V and 4 bases from J, with 17 bases between. Germline-derived CDR1 and CDR2 are SGDLS and YYNGEE. The CDR3 spans 15 residues.